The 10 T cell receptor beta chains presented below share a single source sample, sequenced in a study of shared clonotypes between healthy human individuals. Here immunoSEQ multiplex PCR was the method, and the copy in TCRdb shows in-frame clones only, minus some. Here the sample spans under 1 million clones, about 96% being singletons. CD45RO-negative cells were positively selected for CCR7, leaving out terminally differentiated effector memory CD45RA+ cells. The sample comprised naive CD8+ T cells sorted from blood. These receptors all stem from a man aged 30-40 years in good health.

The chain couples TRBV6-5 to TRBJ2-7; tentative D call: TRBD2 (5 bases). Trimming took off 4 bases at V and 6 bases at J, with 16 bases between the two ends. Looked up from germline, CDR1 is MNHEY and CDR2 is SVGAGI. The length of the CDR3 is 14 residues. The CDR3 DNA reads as TGTGCCAGCAGTTTAGTAGGTGGGAGTGGCGAGCAGTACTTC. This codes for CASSLVGGSGEQYF.

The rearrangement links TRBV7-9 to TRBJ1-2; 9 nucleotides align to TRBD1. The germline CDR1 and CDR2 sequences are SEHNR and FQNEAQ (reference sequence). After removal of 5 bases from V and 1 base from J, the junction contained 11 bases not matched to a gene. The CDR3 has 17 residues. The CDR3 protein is CASSPNPGQGLNYGYTF. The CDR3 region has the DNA TGTGCCAGCAGCCCTAACCCTGGACAGGGGCTTAACTATGGCTACACCTTC.

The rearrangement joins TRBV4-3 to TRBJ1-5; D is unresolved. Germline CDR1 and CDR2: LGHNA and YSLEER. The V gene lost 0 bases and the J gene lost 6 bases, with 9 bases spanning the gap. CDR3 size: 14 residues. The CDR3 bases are TGCGCCAGCAGCCAAGATTGGGGAAGTCAGCCCCAGCATTTT. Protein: CASSQDWGSQPQHF.

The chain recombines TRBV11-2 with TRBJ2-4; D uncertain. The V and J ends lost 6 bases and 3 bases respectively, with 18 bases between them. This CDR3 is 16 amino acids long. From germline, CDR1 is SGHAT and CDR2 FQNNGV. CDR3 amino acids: CASREGRWGGKNIQYF. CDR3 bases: TGTGCCAGCAGGGAAGGACGGTGGGGTGGCAAAAACATTCAGTACTTC. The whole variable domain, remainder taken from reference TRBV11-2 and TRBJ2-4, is EAGVAQSPRYKIIEKRQSVAFWCNPISGHATLYWYQQILGQGPKLLIQFQNNGVVDDSQLPKDRFSAERLKGVDSTLKIQPAKLEDSAVYLCASREGRWGGKNIQYFGAGTRLSVL.

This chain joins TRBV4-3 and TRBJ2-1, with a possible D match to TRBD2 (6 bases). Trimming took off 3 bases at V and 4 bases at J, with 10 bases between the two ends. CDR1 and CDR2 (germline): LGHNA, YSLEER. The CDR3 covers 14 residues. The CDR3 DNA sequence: TGCGCCAGCAGCCACCGGGAGAAGTACAATGAGCAGTTCTTC. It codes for CASSHREKYNEQFF.

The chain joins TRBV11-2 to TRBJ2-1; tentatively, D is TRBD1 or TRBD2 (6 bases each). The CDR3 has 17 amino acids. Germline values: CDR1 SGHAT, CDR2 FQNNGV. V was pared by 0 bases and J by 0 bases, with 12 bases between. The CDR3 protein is CASSLELGGISYNEQFF. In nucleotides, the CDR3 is TGTGCCAGCAGCTTAGAATTAGGGGGGATCTCCTACAATGAGCAGTTCTTC.

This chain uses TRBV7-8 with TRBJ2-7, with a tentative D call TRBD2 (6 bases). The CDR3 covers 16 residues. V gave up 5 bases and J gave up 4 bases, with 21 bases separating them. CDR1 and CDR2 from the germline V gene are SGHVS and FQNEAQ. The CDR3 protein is CASSPADGGYAYEQYF. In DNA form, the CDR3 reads TGTGCCAGCAGCCCCGCCGACGGGGGTTATGCGTACGAGCAGTACTTC. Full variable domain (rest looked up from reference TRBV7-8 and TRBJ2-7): GAGVSQSPRYKVAKRGQDVALRCDPISGHVSLFWYQQALGQGPEFLTYFQNEAQLDKSGLPSDRFFAERPEGSVSTLKIQRTQQEDSAVYLCASSPADGGYAYEQYFGPGTRLTVT.

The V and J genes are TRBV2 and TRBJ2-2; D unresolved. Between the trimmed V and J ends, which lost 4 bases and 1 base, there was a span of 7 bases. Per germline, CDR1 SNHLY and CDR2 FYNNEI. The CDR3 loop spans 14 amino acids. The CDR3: CASSGFENTGELFF. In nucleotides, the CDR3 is TGTGCCAGCAGTGGTTTTGAGAACACCGGGGAGCTGTTTTTT.

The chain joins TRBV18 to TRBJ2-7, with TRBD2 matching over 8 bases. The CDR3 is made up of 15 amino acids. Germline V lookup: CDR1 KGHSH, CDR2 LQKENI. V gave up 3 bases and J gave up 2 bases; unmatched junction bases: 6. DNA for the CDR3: TGTGCCAGCTCACCCGGTAGCGGGACTACCTACGAGCAGTACTTC. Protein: CASSPGSGTTYEQYF.

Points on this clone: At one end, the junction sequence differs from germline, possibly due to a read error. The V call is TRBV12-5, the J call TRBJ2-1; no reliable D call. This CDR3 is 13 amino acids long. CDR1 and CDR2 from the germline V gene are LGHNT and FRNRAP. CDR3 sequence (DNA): TGTGCTAGTGCTTTGGTACCGAACGCTGAGCAGTTCTTC. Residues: CASALVPNAEQFF.